This T cell receptor beta chain is drawn from a study of cytomegalovirus exposure and HLA in healthy donors. Turning to the study itself: Later, an analysis reported that the approximately 120 validation repertoires had used the same platform as the approximately 680 first-cohort repertoires.

Sequenced by immunoSEQ multiplex PCR; TCRdb stores in-frame clones only, minus some. The sample lists more than 150,000 clones, more than 75% occurring once. The length of the CDR3 is 12 residues. The V end lost 6 bases, the J end lost 7 bases, and 13 bases lay between the germline ends. Germline lookup yields CDR1 MNHEY and CDR2 SVGAGI. The receptor comes from a man aged 18 to 29 in good health and CMV-seronegative. The sequenced sample was PBMCs. V usage is TRBV6-5 and J usage is TRBJ2-7; D is possibly TRBD2 (5 bases). DNA for the CDR3: TGTGCCAGCAGCTCACGTAGGGAGGAGCAGTACTTC. This sequence encodes CASSSRREEQYF.